The T cell receptor (beta chain) described here comes from a study of T-cell memory formation after mild COVID-19. Notes on the study in general: Memory sampled before infection contained some responding clones, suggesting cross-reactive memory joined.

In the case of this clonotype: Its antigen is unidentified.

The CDR3 runs 16 residues. Losses at the gene ends were 3 bases for V and 4 bases for J; bases not matched to a gene: 7. Germline V lookup: CDR1 KGHDR, CDR2 SFDVKD. Each CDR3 protein is one row after TCRdb ran MiXCR on the 5' RACE reads. The sample holds over 25,000 distinct CDR3 sequences, under 25% seen once. Sequenced input: PBMCs or a T cell subset sorted from them (not recorded which). The chain combines TRBV24-1 with TRBJ2-3; the match to TRBD1 covers 9 bases. This sequence was found in an adult who had mild COVID-19 (a few samples of this study predate the infection). Cell type and time point are not known. The CDR3 loop reads CATSDEGTGYADTQYF. CDR3 nucleotides: TGTGCCACCAGTGATGAGGGGACAGGGTATGCAGATACGCAGTATTTT.